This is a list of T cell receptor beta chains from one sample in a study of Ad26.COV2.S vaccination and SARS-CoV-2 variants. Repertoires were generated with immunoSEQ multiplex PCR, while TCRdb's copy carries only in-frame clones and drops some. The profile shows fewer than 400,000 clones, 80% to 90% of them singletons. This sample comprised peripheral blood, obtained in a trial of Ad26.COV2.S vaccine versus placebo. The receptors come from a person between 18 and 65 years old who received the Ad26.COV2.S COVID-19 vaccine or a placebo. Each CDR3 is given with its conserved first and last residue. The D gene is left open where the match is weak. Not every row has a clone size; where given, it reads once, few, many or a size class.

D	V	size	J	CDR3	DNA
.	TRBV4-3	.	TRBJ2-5	CASSRGVQETQYF	TGCGCCAGCAGCCGGGGGGTCCAAGAGACCCAGTACTTC
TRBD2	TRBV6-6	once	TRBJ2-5	CASRAGGQETQYF	TGTGCCAGCAGGGCCGGGGGGCAAGAGACCCAGTACTTC
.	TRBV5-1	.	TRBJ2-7	CASSLGGGVTYEQYF	TGCGCCAGCAGCTTGGGAGGTGGGGTAACCTACGAGCAGTACTTC
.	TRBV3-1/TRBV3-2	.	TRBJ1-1	CASSSQREAFF	TGTGCCAGCAGCTCGCAGAGGGAAGCTTTCTTT
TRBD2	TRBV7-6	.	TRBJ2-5	CASSLGGLAEETQYF	TGTGCCAGCAGCTTAGGTGGGCTAGCGGAAGAGACCCAGTACTTC
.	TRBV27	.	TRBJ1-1	CASSSAGKLNTEAFF	TGTGCCAGCAGTTCAGCAGGGAAACTGAACACTGAAGCTTTCTTT
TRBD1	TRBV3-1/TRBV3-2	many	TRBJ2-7	CASSLGQGLGEQYF	TGTGCCAGCAGCCTGGGACAGGGGCTTGGCGAGCAGTACTTC
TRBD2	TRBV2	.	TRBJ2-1	CASSELRSSGVSEQFF	TGTGCCAGCAGTGAACTGAGGTCTAGCGGGGTCTCTGAGCAGTTCTTC
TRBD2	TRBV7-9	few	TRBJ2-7	CASSPKGGSGRYEQYF	TGTGCCAGCAGCCCGAAGGGAGGGAGTGGTCGATACGAGCAGTACTTC
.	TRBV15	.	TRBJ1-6	CATSSKDTGNSPLHF	TGTGCCACCAGCAGCAAAGATACAGGAAATTCACCCCTCCACTTT
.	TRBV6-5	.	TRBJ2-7	CASSWGGGSYEQYF	TGTGCCAGCAGTTGGGGAGGAGGCTCCTACGAGCAGTACTTC
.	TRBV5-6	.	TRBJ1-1	CASSFTGFTEAFF	TGTGCCAGCAGCTTTACAGGGTTTACTGAAGCTTTCTTT
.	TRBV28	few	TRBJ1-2	CASSSGGNYGYTF	TGTGCCAGCAGTTCCGGGGGGAACTATGGCTACACCTTC
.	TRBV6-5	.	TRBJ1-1	CASRRQTQNTEAFF	TGTGCCAGCAGACGACAGACCCAGAACACTGAAGCTTTCTTT
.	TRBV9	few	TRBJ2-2	CASSGGWTGELFF	TGTGCCAGCAGCGGTGGATGGACCGGGGAGCTGTTTTTT
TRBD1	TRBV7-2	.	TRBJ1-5	CASSLGGDRGQPQHF	TGTGCCAGCAGCTTAGGGGGAGACAGGGGCCAGCCCCAGCATTTT
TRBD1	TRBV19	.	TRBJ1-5	CASSIGGGAGQPQHF	TGTGCCAGTAGTATAGGAGGGGGCGCAGGACAGCCCCAGCATTTT
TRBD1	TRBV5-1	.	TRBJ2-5	CASSLRTGGQETQYF	TGCGCCAGCAGCCTTAGGACAGGGGGCCAAGAGACCCAGTACTTC
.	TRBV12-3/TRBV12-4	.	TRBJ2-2	CASSFGVTGELFF	TGTGCCAGCAGTTTCGGAGTCACCGGGGAGCTGTTTTTT
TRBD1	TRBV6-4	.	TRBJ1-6	CASSPEGVTGGSPLHF	TGTGCCAGCAGTCCCGAGGGGGTTACAGGGGGGTCACCCCTCCACTTT
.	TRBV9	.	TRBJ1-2	CASSGGVSNYGYTF	TGTGCCAGCAGCGGGGGGGTCTCTAACTATGGCTACACCTTC
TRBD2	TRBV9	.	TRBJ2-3	CASSRLAADTQYF	TGTGCCAGCAGCAGACTAGCCGCAGATACGCAGTATTTT
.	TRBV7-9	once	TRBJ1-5	CASSPNLGQPQHF	TGTGCCAGCAGTCCTAATCTTGGACAGCCCCAGCATTTT
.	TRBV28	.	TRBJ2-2	CASNSVRQPNTGELFF	TGTGCCAGCAACTCAGTGAGACAGCCGAACACCGGGGAGCTGTTTTTT
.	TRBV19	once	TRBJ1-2	CASSPMRTENNYGYTF	TGTGCCAGTAGCCCCATGCGGACAGAGAATAACTATGGCTACACCTTC
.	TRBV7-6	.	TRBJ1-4	CASSIAFGQGANEKLFF	TGTGCCAGCAGCATAGCCTTCGGGCAGGGCGCTAATGAAAAACTGTTTTTT